The present T cell receptor beta chain was sequenced within a study of sequential checkpoint blockade in melanoma. Measured with immunoSEQ multiplex PCR; TCRdb has only the in-frame clones, and not every one. The sample has around 40,000 clones; 80% to 90% are singletons. The CDR3 contains 14 residues. V dropped 2 bases and J dropped 4; count of bases not matched to a gene: 4. Germline V lookup: CDR1 SNHLY, CDR2 FYNNEI. Regarding treatment: randomized to nivolumab then ipilimumab (arm A) or the reverse (arm B). None of the patients previously received DNA-damaging chemotherapy. PBMC sorting kept live CD3+CD8+ cells without CD19 or CD56.

The sequence was obtained from a human donor with melanoma. The sequences come from CD8+ T cells sorted from blood (inferred from file names), collected from a patient given nivolumab and ipilimumab in sequence. The rearrangement uses TRBV2 and TRBJ1-2; the match to TRBD1 covers 7 bases. Here the CDR3 reads CASSEFSGGYGYTF. As DNA, the CDR3 is TGTGCCAGCAGTGAATTTTCAGGGGGCTATGGCTACACCTTC.